Given below is one T cell receptor beta chain in context. Its target is unknown. These data are taken from a study of prognosis after radiotherapy for stage I lung cancer. Study background: Stage I non-small cell lung cancer patients were enrolled from early 2018 to early 2019. General study points: Lower post-radiation Shannon entropy was seen in patients who went on to develop distant metastases.

Template was genomic DNA; TCR beta CDR3 amplified in two multiplex PCR rounds. The first round of PCR was done with primers that matched each TRBV and TRBJ gene. TCRdb passed the multiplex PCR reads through MiXCR, listing each CDR3 protein once. This sample carries 15,000 to 20,000 distinct CDR3 sequences, about 46% of them seen once, and the ten largest clones take 30% to 35%. Sequenced material: PBMCs, taken before or after stereotactic body radiation therapy (not recorded which). This clonotype originated in a donor older than 45 with non-small cell lung cancer.

The CDR3 bases are TGTGCCAGCAGTGTCGGGGGGGAGCTCTCCTATGGCTACACCTTC. It specifies CASSVGGELSYGYTF. The chain is built from TRBV2 and TRBJ1-2; weak D call: TRBD1 (5 bases). Germline V gene sequence: CDR1 SNHLY, CDR2 FYNNEI. V gave up 4 bases and J gave up 4 bases, with 16 bases separating them. CDR3 size: 15 residues.